This entry is about one TCR beta chain. V dropped 0 bases and J dropped 4; count of bases not matched to a gene: 4. This CDR3 contains 15 residues. In germline, CDR1 is LGHNA, CDR2 YNFKEQ. The data derive from a study of cytomegalovirus exposure and HLA in healthy donors. Assay: immunoSEQ multiplex PCR; the TCRdb copy retains only in-frame clones and omits some. The top ten hold about 6% of the sample, which has hundreds of thousands of clones, around four fifths seen once. Sequenced: PBMCs. The genes are TRBV4-2 and TRBJ1-2, with 8 positions matching TRBD1. This receptor was taken from a woman between 18 and 29 years old in good health and CMV-seronegative. CDR3 region: CASSQEAGGAYGYTF. The CDR3 DNA sequence: TGTGCCAGCAGCCAAGAAGCAGGGGGCGCCTATGGCTACACCTTC.